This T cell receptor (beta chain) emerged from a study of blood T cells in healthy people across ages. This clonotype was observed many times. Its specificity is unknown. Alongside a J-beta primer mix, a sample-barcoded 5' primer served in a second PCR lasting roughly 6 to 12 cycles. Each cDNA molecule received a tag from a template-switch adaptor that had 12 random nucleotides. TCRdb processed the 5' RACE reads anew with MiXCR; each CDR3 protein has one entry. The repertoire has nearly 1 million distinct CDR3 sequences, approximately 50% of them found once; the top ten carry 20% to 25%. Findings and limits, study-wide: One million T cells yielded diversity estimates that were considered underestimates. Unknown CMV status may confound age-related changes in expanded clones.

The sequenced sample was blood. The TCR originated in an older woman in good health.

The CDR3 coding sequence is TGCGCCAGCAGCCAAGGATGGCGGGAGGCTTTAGTGTACTTC. It yields the protein CASSQGWREALVYF. The chain recombines TRBV4-3 with TRBJ2-4; TRBD2 agrees at 8 bases. The ends lost 1 base at V and 15 bases at J; junction bases unmatched: 11. Germline V gene sequence: CDR1 LGHNA, CDR2 YSLEER. The CDR3 has 14 amino acids.